A single sample is the source of the 24 T cell receptor beta chains below, sequenced in a study of control samples from healthy donors and cancer patients. Using immunoSEQ multiplex PCR, the repertoire was profiled, and TCRdb retains in-frame clones only, with some absent. This sample carries 45,000 to 60,000 clones, roughly 92% of them seen once, and the ten largest clones take 3% to 4%. Sequenced: blood. Receptors originate from a young man in good health.

The chain has TRBV4-3 and TRBJ1-1; unclear D gene. The V end lost 0 bases, the J end lost 8 bases, and 13 bases lay between the germline ends. Germline CDR1 reads LGHNA; CDR2 reads YSLEER. The length of the CDR3 is 14 residues. The CDR3 DNA follows: TGCGCCAGCAGCCAAGATCGGGTGGGCATAGAAGCTTTCTTT. Its protein is CASSQDRVGIEAFF.

This clone has a single count. The chain links TRBV20-1 to TRBJ2-7; maybe TRBD2 (5 bases). The CDR3 totals 11 residues. The V and J ends lost 2 bases and 6 bases respectively, with 8 bases between them. CDR1 and CDR2 from the germline V gene are DFQATT and SNEGSKA (reference sequence). The CDR3 bases are TGCAGTGCTAGAAGTAGCGCCGAGCAGTACTTC. It translates to CSARSSAEQYF.

The chain employs TRBV11-2 and TRBJ2-2; D unclear. The CDR3 is made up of 15 amino acids. Germline V CDR1 and CDR2: SGHAT, FQNNGV. Trimming took 2 bases from V and 4 from J, leaving 11 bases between them. The CDR3 spells CASSLLLGSTGELFF. DNA of the CDR3: TGTGCCAGCAGCTTATTGCTCGGAAGCACCGGGGAGCTGTTTTTT.

This chain uses TRBV15 with TRBJ2-3; TRBD2 agrees at 9 bases. Germline CDR1 and CDR2: LNHNV and YYDKDF (reference sequence). The V gene end was trimmed by 9 bases and the J gene end by 5 bases; junction bases not matched to a gene: 6. This CDR3 is 13 amino acids long. The CDR3 sequence: CATSGSPRDTQYF. The CDR3 coding sequence is TGTGCCACTAGCGGGAGTCCGAGAGATACGCAGTATTTT. The whole variable domain, remainder taken from reference TRBV15 and TRBJ2-3, is DAMVIQNPRYQVTQFGKPVTLSCSQTLNHNVMYWYQQKSSQAPKLLFHYYDKDFNNEADTPDNFQSRRPNTSFCFLDIRSPGLGDTAMYLCATSGSPRDTQYFGPGTRLTVL.

The rearrangement links TRBV5-6 to TRBJ2-2, with 7 nucleotides matching TRBD2. The CDR3 loop spans 17 amino acids. Trimming took 0 bases from V and 8 from J; bases not matched to a gene: 13. Germline assignment: CDR1 SGHDT and CDR2 YYEEEE. The CDR3 bases are TGTGCCAGCAGCTTGGACCCTCGGACTAGTTGGAATGGGGAGCTGTTTTTT. It yields the protein CASSLDPRTSWNGELFF.

The chain is built from TRBV9 and TRBJ2-1; no definite D call. The CDR3 runs to 10 residues. V dropped 3 bases and J dropped 10 bases, with 5 bases sitting between them. The germline CDR1 and CDR2 sequences are SGDLS and YYNGEE. The chain's CDR3 is CASSGEEQFF. In nucleotides, the CDR3 is TGTGCCAGCAGCGGGGAAGAGCAGTTCTTC.

This chain connects TRBV6-2 or TRBV6-3 to TRBJ1-5; 7 positions match TRBD1. Germline V lookup: CDR1 MNHEY, CDR2 SVGEGT. The CDR3 has 13 amino acids. The J segment lost 4 bases and the V segment lost 5 bases, leaving 2 bases of the junction unmatched. CDR3 nucleotide sequence: TGTGCCAGCAGTAGGACAGGAAATCAGCCCCAGCATTTT. Protein product: CASSRTGNQPQHF.

The chain links TRBV4-1 to TRBJ1-2, with 9 positions matching TRBD1. V lost 0 bases and J lost 4; bases outside the gene matches: 6. The CDR3 runs 16 residues. The germline gives CDR1 MGHRA, CDR2 YSYEKL. CDR3 in DNA: TGCGCCAGCAGCCAAGATGCCGGGACAGGGATCTATGGCTACACCTTC. Residues: CASSQDAGTGIYGYTF.

This chain uses TRBV6-5 with TRBJ2-1; 7 bases map to TRBD1. This CDR3 is 15 amino acids long. Unmatched junction bases numbered 9, after V lost 7 bases and J lost 3 bases. Germline loops: CDR1 MNHEY, CDR2 SVGAGI. The CDR3 region is CASTRGQPNYNEQFF. The DNA of the CDR3 is TGTGCCAGCACCCGGGGACAGCCTAACTACAATGAGCAGTTCTTC.

The chain carries TRBV5-1 and TRBJ1-2; the D gene is possibly TRBD1 (6 bases). V was pared by 4 bases and J by 5 bases, with 18 bases between. Germline V gene sequence: CDR1 SGHRS, CDR2 YFSETQ. CDR3 length: 15 residues. CDR3 sequence reads: CASSTGQRVRYGYTF. The CDR3 coding sequence is TGCGCCAGCAGCACGGGACAACGGGTGAGATATGGCTACACCTTC.

The chain uses TRBV10-2 and TRBJ2-7, with unresolved D. V lost 1 base and J 0 bases, leaving 10 bases between the germline ends. This CDR3 contains 15 residues. CDR1 WSHSY and CDR2 SAAADI come from the germline V gene. CDR3 bases: TGCGCCAGCAGTGAGTTGGACCGGAGCTCCTACGAGCAGTACTTC. As protein: CASSELDRSSYEQYF.

The rearrangement links TRBV6-1 to TRBJ1-1; D is unclear. Germline-derived CDR1 and CDR2 are MNHNS and SASEGT. V was shortened by 1 base and J by 9 bases, with 12 bases between the two germline ends. The CDR3 totals 13 residues. CDR3 sequence (DNA): TGTGCCAGCAGTGAAGAATTGTGGGCCCAAGCTTTCTTT. This encodes CASSEELWAQAFF.

The chain uses TRBV19 and TRBJ1-4; 7 bases agree with TRBD1. V lost 9 bases, J lost 8 bases, and 6 bases stayed unmatched. Germline-derived CDR1 and CDR2 are LNHDA and SQIVND (reference sequence). There are 12 residues in the CDR3. The CDR3 region has the DNA TGTGCCAGCCACAGGGGAAAGGAAAAACTGTTTTTT. It translates to CASHRGKEKLFF.

The V call is TRBV30, the J call TRBJ1-6; D might be TRBD1 (5 bases). From germline, CDR1 is GTSNPN and CDR2 SVGIG (reference sequence). Trimming took 3 bases from V and 7 from J, leaving 22 bases between them. CDR3 length: 17 residues. The CDR3 is CAWRRGTGSSLNSPLHF. The CDR3 nucleotides are TGTGCCTGGAGGCGAGGGACGGGCTCGAGCCTCAATTCACCCCTCCACTTT.

This clone was counted once. The rearrangement uses TRBV7-8 and TRBJ1-4, with D perhaps matching TRBD1 (5 bases). The ends were cut back, 0 bases at V and 6 bases at J, with 20 bases in the middle. The CDR3 totals 18 residues. Germline V CDR1 and CDR2: SGHVS, FQNEAQ. The CDR3, as DNA: TGTGCCAGCAGCTTAGCGTCCAGTAGTGGGGGTGGAGATGAAAAACTGTTTTTT. Encoded protein: CASSLASSSGGGDEKLFF.

The chain combines TRBV9 with TRBJ2-1; possible D gene TRBD2, 6 bases. The CDR3 is 13 amino acids. Germline values: CDR1 SGDLS, CDR2 YYNGEE. V was clipped by 3 bases and J by 9 bases, with 13 bases between them. This CDR3 reads CASSGGTAGEQFF. CDR3 coding DNA: TGTGCCAGCAGCGGCGGGACGGCCGGTGAGCAGTTCTTC. Full variable domain (remainder filled in from reference TRBV9 and TRBJ2-1): DSGVTQTPKHLITATGQRVTLRCSPRSGDLSVYWYQQSLDQGLQFLIQYYNGEERAKGNILERFSAQQFPDLHSELNLSSLELGDSALYFCASSGGTAGEQFFGPGTRLTVL.

CDR3 DNA sequence: TGTGCCAGCAGCACTAGCGGGGGATACAATGAGCAGTTCTTC. It is translated as CASSTSGGYNEQFF. V and J are TRBV6-2 or TRBV6-3 and TRBJ2-1; 11 bases align to TRBD2. The CDR3 sequence is 14 residues long. Germline V gene data show CDR1 as MNHEY and CDR2 as SVGEGT. V trimming: 6 bases; J trimming: 4 bases; junction bases outside the gene matches: 2.

The rearrangement uses TRBV18 and TRBJ2-5; 8 bases fit TRBD1. The germline CDR1 and CDR2 sequences are KGHSH and LQKENI. V gave up 3 bases and J gave up 5 bases; unmatched junction bases: 5. This CDR3 comprises 14 residues. The CDR3 region is CASSPGQDLETQYF. In nucleotides, the CDR3 is TGTGCCAGCTCACCGGGACAGGACCTTGAGACCCAGTACTTC.

The chain employs TRBV5-5 and TRBJ1-5; a weak D match, TRBD1 (6 bases). This CDR3 contains 16 residues. The V end was cut by 0 bases, the J end by 4 bases, with 14 bases between. Germline V CDR1 and CDR2: SGHKS, YYEKEE (reference sequence). CDR3 residues: CASSLGGHSSNQPQHF. The CDR3 DNA sequence: TGTGCCAGCAGCTTGGGGGGACATTCATCGAATCAGCCCCAGCATTTT.

This clone has more than one count but fewer than ten. The chain employs TRBV6-2 or TRBV6-3 and TRBJ2-7; TRBD1 might be the D (6 bases). V was shortened by 5 bases and J by 5 bases, with 16 bases between the two germline ends. Germline CDR1 reads MNHEY; CDR2 reads SVGEGT. The CDR3 is made up of 14 amino acids. The CDR3 nucleotides read TGTGCCAGCAGTCGGGATGGGGGCTTCAACGAGCAGTACTTC. It specifies CASSRDGGFNEQYF.

The V gene is TRBV7-2, the J gene TRBJ1-2, with TRBD1 matching 7 bases. Germline V gene sequence: CDR1 SGHTA, CDR2 FQGNSA. V was clipped by 1 base and J by 4 bases; unmatched bases: 6. This CDR3 is 15 amino acids long. The CDR3 reads CASSLDRQGGYGYTF. The CDR3 nucleotides read TGTGCCAGCAGCTTAGACCGACAGGGTGGCTATGGCTACACCTTC.

CDR3 protein: CASSVEYIDHEQYF. CDR3 bases: TGTGCCAGCAGCGTTGAGTATATCGACCACGAGCAGTACTTC. The chain combines TRBV9 with TRBJ2-7; D not certain. Germline V gene sequence: CDR1 SGDLS, CDR2 YYNGEE. The ends were cut back, 2 bases at V and 5 bases at J, with 14 bases in the middle. The CDR3 is 14 residues long.

J is TRBJ2-1 and V is TRBV12-5, with TRBD2 matching 7 bases. The CDR3 is made up of 14 amino acids. The germline CDR1 and CDR2 sequences are LGHNT and FRNRAP. J was trimmed by 4 bases and V by 5 bases; bases with no gene match: 5. The DNA for the CDR3 is TGTGCTAGTGGTGGGGGGACTACTTACAATGAGCAGTTCTTC. The encoded protein is CASGGGTTYNEQFF.

V usage is TRBV4-3 and J usage is TRBJ2-7, with D possibly TRBD1 on 5 matching bases. Germline V lookup: CDR1 LGHNA, CDR2 YSLEER. The germline V and J ends were trimmed by 0 bases and 4 bases, with 10 bases remaining between them. The CDR3 consists of 14 residues. DNA for the CDR3: TGCGCCAGCAGCCAAGATCTAGGGGATTACGAGCAGTACTTC. This sequence encodes CASSQDLGDYEQYF.